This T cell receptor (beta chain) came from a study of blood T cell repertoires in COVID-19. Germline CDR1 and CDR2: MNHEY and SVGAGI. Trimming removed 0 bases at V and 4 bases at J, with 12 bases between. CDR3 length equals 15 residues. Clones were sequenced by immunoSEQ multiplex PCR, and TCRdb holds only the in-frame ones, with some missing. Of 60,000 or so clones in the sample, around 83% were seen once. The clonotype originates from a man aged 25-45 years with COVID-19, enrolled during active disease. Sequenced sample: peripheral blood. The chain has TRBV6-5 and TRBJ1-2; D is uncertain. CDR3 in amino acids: CASSYSRWESYGYTF. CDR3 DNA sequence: TGTGCCAGCAGTTACTCTCGCTGGGAGAGCTATGGCTACACCTTC.